This TCR beta chain was observed in a study of blood T cells in healthy people across ages. Overall study results and limits: Investigators treated diversity estimates from one million T cells as underestimates.

The germline CDR1 and CDR2 sequences are SGHAT and FQNNGV. V shed 6 bases and J shed 1 base, with 18 bases lying between them. This CDR3 region has 16 residues. A word on this clonotype: Antigen unknown.

A J-beta primer mix and a sample-barcoded 5' primer were used in a second PCR of roughly 7 to 12 cycles. From the 5' RACE reads, TCRdb called clonotypes with MiXCR, one entry per CDR3 protein. The repertoire includes under 1 million distinct CDR3 sequences, 40% to 50% of them detected once, and approximately 19% sits in the top ten. The specimen sequenced was blood. This chain links TRBV11-2 with TRBJ2-5; D not certain. The receptor comes from a man aged 55 to 70 in good health. CDR3 DNA sequence: TGTGCCAGCAGGGGAAGAGGAACGCTCGCCCAAGAGACCCAGTACTTC. This translates into CASRGRGTLAQETQYF.